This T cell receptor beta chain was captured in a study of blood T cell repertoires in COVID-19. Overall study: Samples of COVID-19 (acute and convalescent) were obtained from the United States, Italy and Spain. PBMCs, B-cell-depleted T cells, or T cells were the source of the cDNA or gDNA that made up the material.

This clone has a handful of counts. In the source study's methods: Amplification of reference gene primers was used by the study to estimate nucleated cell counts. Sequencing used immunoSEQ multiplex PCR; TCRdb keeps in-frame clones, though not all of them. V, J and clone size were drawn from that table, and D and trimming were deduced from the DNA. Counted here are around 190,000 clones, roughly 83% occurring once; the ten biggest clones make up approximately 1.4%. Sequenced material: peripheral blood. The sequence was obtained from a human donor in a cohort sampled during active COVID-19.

As DNA, the CDR3 is TGTGCCAGCAGCGAAGGCGACTTACCGTCCTACGAGCAGTACTTC. It yields the protein CASSEGDLPSYEQYF. The chain couples TRBV25-1 to TRBJ2-7; unclear D gene. The V end was cut by 6 bases, the J end by 1 base, with 16 bases between. The CDR3 length is 15 residues. In germline, CDR1 is MGHDK, CDR2 SYGVNS.